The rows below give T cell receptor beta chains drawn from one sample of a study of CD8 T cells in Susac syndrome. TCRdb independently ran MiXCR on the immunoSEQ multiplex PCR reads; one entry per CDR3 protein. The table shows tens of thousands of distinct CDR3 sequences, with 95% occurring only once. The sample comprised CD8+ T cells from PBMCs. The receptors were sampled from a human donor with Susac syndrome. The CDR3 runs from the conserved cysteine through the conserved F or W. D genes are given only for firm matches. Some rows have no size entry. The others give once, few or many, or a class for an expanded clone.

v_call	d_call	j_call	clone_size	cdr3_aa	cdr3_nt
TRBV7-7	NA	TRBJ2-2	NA	CASSLTDFTGNTGELFF	TGTGCTAGCAGCTTAACCGACTTTACAGGGAACACCGGGGAGCTGTTTTTT
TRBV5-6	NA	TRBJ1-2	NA	CASSSQGILEGYTF	TGTGCCAGCAGCTCCCAGGGGATATTGGAGGGCTACACCTTC
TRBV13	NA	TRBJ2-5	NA	CASSLGLKETQYF	TGTGCCAGCAGCTTAGGCCTCAAGGAGACCCAGTACTTC
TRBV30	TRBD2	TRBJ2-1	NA	CAWGTGTSSYNEQFF	TGTGCCTGGGGAACCGGGACTAGCTCCTACAATGAGCAGTTCTTC
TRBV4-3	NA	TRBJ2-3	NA	CASSQARALGTDTQYF	TGCGCCAGCAGCCAAGCCAGAGCTCTTGGCACAGATACGCAGTATTTT
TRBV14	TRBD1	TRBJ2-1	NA	CASSQPGQGLDNEQFF	TGTGCCAGCAGCCAACCTGGACAGGGATTGGACAATGAGCAGTTCTTC
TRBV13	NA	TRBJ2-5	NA	CASSTRTNQETQYF	TGTGCCAGCAGCACCAGGACCAACCAAGAGACCCAGTACTTC
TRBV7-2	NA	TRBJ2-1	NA	CASSGSYNEQFF	TGTGCCAGCAGTGGCTCATACAATGAGCAGTTCTTC
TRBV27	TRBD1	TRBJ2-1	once	CASSPGQGDNEQFF	TGTGCCAGCAGTCCCGGACAGGGAGACAATGAGCAGTTCTTC
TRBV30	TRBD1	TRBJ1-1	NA	CAWSVPETGPGGEAFF	TGTGCCTGGAGTGTACCGGAGACAGGGCCCGGTGGTGAAGCTTTCTTT
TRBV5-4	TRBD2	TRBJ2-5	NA	CASSLWGAGVGPETQYF	TGTGCCAGCAGCTTGTGGGGTGCGGGAGTGGGCCCAGAGACCCAGTACTTC
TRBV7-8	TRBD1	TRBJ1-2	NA	CASSMGQHYGYTF	TGTGCCAGCAGCATGGGACAGCACTATGGCTACACCTTC
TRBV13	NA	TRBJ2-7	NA	CASSKSTDPRGYEQYF	TGTGCCAGCAGCAAATCGACAGACCCCAGAGGCTACGAGCAGTACTTC
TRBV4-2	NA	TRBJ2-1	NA	CASSQTNNEQFF	TGTGCCAGCAGCCAAACCAACAATGAGCAGTTCTTC
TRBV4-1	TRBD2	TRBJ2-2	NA	CASSHHRGDYNTGELFF	TGCGCCAGCAGCCACCATCGGGGGGATTATAACACCGGGGAGCTGTTTTTT
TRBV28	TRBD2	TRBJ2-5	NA	CASSIGRTQETQYF	TGTGCCAGCAGTATCGGGAGGACCCAAGAGACCCAGTACTTC
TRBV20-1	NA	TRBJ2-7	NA	CSARTGTSYEQYF	TGCAGTGCTAGGACAGGAACCTCCTACGAGCAGTACTTC
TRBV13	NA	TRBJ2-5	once	CASSHTGETQYF	TGTGCCAGCAGCCACACCGGCGAGACCCAGTACTTC
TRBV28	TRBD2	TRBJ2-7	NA	CASSLGGSLEQYF	TGTGCCAGCAGTTTGGGCGGGAGTTTAGAGCAGTACTTC
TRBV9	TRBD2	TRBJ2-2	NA	CASSATSGFNTGELFF	TGTGCCAGCAGCGCTACTAGCGGCTTTAACACCGGGGAGCTGTTTTTT